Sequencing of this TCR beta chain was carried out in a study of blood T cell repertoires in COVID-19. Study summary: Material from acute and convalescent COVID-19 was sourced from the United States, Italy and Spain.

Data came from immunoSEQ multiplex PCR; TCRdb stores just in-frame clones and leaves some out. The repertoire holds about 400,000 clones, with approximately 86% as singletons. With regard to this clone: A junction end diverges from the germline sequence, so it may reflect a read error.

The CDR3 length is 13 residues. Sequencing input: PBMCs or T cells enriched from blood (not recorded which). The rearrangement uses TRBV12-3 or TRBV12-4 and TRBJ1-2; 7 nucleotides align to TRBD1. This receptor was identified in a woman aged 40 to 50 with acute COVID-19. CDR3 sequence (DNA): TGTGCCAGCAGTCTCCCGGGACAGCCGTTTGCCTTCTTC. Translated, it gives CASSLPGQPFAFF.